These T cell receptor beta chains were read from a single sample in a study of blood T cell repertoires in COVID-19. Assay used: immunoSEQ multiplex PCR; TCRdb lists only in-frame clones, some missing. The table has more than 100,000 clones, under 90% seen once; the top ten hold about 2.6%. The sequenced material came from PBMCs or T cells enriched from blood (not recorded which). All receptors derive from a man aged 40-55 years with acute COVID-19. The CDR3 runs from the conserved cysteine through the conserved F or W. The D gene is left open where the match is weak. Expanded clones are given a class, and other clones once, few, many or no size at all.

size: -; J: TRBJ1-4; V: TRBV12-3/TRBV12-4; D: -; length: 13; DNA: TGTGCCAGCAGTTCGGGTGGCTGGGAAAAACTGTTTTTT; CDR3: CASSSGGWEKLFF
size: -; J: TRBJ1-2; V: TRBV18; D: -; length: 14; DNA: TGTGCCAGCTCACCAAACTTGAGTAACTATGGCTACACCTTC; CDR3: CASSPNLSNYGYTF
size: -; J: TRBJ2-6; V: TRBV3-1/TRBV3-2; D: -; length: 15; DNA: TGTGCCAGCAGCCAAGATAGCTCTGGGGCCAACGTCCTGACTTTC; CDR3: CASSQDSSGANVLTF
size: -; J: TRBJ1-4; V: TRBV6-5; D: TRBD1; length: 16; DNA: TGTGCCAGCAGTTCCTCCGGGACAGGGGTTTTTGAAAAACTGTTTTTT; CDR3: CASSSSGTGVFEKLFF
size: few; J: TRBJ2-5; V: TRBV4-2; D: -; length: 13; DNA: TGTGCCAGCAGCCAAGATCAGCGAGAGACCCAGTACTTC; CDR3: CASSQDQRETQYF
size: -; J: TRBJ2-1; V: TRBV30; D: TRBD2; length: 14; DNA: TGTGCCTGGAGTTTAGCGGGGGGGATCAATGAGCAGTTCTTC; CDR3: CAWSLAGGINEQFF
size: -; J: TRBJ2-7; V: TRBV2; D: TRBD2; length: 14; DNA: TGTGCCAGCAGTGAACTAGCGGGAAAGGACGAGCAGTACTTC; CDR3: CASSELAGKDEQYF
size: -; J: TRBJ1-2; V: TRBV10-3; D: -; length: 15; DNA: TGTGCCATCAGTCCCGGCGGGGCACCAGACTATGGCTACACCTTC; CDR3: CAISPGGAPDYGYTF
size: -; J: TRBJ1-2; V: TRBV5-1; D: -; length: 13; DNA: TGCGCCAGCAGCTTGGTCGCGGGGACCGGCTACACCTTC; CDR3: CASSLVAGTGYTF
size: once; J: TRBJ2-7; V: TRBV7-2; D: TRBD2; length: 16; DNA: TGTGCCAGCAGCTTAGCGGGACTAGCGGGAACTCTCGAGCAGTACTTC; CDR3: CASSLAGLAGTLEQYF
size: -; J: TRBJ1-4; V: TRBV25-1; D: -; length: 16; DNA: TGTGCCAGCAGTGCTAGGCCGAACTCCGCGGGTGAAAAACTGTTTTTT; CDR3: CASSARPNSAGEKLFF
size: -; J: TRBJ2-6; V: TRBV2; D: -; length: 15; DNA: TGTGCCAGCAGTCCCTCGTATTCTGGGGCCAACGTCCTGACTTTC; CDR3: CASSPSYSGANVLTF
size: -; J: TRBJ2-5; V: TRBV28; D: TRBD1; length: 15; DNA: TGTGCCAGCAGCCCAGACAGGGCCCTTCTGGAGACCCAGTACTTC; CDR3: CASSPDRALLETQYF
size: once; J: TRBJ2-7; V: TRBV6-9; D: -; length: 13; DNA: TGTGCCAGCAGTTATATTCCCCCTCGCGAGCAGTACTTC; CDR3: CASSYIPPREQYF
size: -; J: TRBJ2-3; V: TRBV10-3; D: TRBD2; length: 16; DNA: TGTGCCATCAGTGATTCGGGACTAGCGGATGGGGATACGCAGTATTTT; CDR3: CAISDSGLADGDTQYF
size: once; J: TRBJ2-3; V: TRBV2; D: TRBD1; length: 15; DNA: TGTGCCAGCAGTGGACAGGGGAGGAGCACAGATACGCAGTATTTT; CDR3: CASSGQGRSTDTQYF
size: -; J: TRBJ2-1; V: TRBV7-6; D: TRBD1; length: 15; DNA: TGTGCCAGCAGCTCCGCCGGGACAGACTACAATGAGCAGTTCTTC; CDR3: CASSSAGTDYNEQFF
size: -; J: TRBJ1-1; V: TRBV9; D: -; length: 14; DNA: TGTGCCAGCAGCGGACGAACGACGGGCACTGAAGCTTTCTTT; CDR3: CASSGRTTGTEAFF
size: -; J: TRBJ2-1; V: TRBV19; D: TRBD2; length: 14; DNA: TGTGCCAGTAGTGGACTAGCGGGACGGCTTGAGCAGTTCTTC; CDR3: CASSGLAGRLEQFF
size: -; J: TRBJ1-5; V: TRBV2; D: TRBD1; length: 15; DNA: TGTGCCAGCACCGTGGGACAGGGTTTCTTTCAGCCCCAGCATTTT; CDR3: CASTVGQGFFQPQHF
size: few; J: TRBJ2-5; V: TRBV2; D: -; length: 12; DNA: TGTGCCAGCAGTATCCAGAAAGAGACCCAGTACTTC; CDR3: CASSIQKETQYF
size: -; J: TRBJ2-5; V: TRBV7-9; D: -; length: 13; DNA: TGTGCCAGCAGCTTAGGTAGTTCGGAGACCCAGTACTTC; CDR3: CASSLGSSETQYF
size: -; J: TRBJ1-5; V: TRBV27; D: -; length: 14; DNA: TGTGCCAGCAGTCCTCTTGAGCGCAATCAGCCCCAGCATTTT; CDR3: CASSPLERNQPQHF
size: once; J: TRBJ2-1; V: TRBV6-5; D: TRBD2; length: 16; DNA: TGTGCCAGCAGTTACTCGACTAGCGCCTCCTACAATGAGCAGTTCTTC; CDR3: CASSYSTSASYNEQFF
size: -; J: TRBJ1-1; V: TRBV7-6; D: TRBD1; length: 16; DNA: TGTGCCAGCAGCCAAATGACAGGGGCTACGAACACTGAAGCTTTCTTT; CDR3: CASSQMTGATNTEAFF
size: few; J: TRBJ2-7; V: TRBV7-2; D: TRBD1; length: 15; DNA: TGTGCCAGCAGCTTACAGGGGGCCCCTCCCTACGAGCAGTACTTC; CDR3: CASSLQGAPPYEQYF
size: -; J: TRBJ1-1; V: TRBV18; D: -; length: 14; DNA: TGTGCCAGCTCCGCGGGGGCAGGGGAAGCTGAAGCTTTCTTT; CDR3: CASSAGAGEAEAFF
size: -; J: TRBJ1-3; V: TRBV6-5; D: -; length: 16; DNA: TGTGCCAGCAGTTACTCGGGACTGAGCTCTGGAAACACCATATATTTT; CDR3: CASSYSGLSSGNTIYF
size: -; J: TRBJ1-6; V: TRBV7-9; D: TRBD1; length: 15; DNA: TGTGCCAGCAGCACATCGGACAGGGGTAATTCACCCCTCCACTTT; CDR3: CASSTSDRGNSPLHF
size: -; J: TRBJ2-5; V: TRBV27; D: -; length: 15; DNA: TGTGCCAGCAGTACGGACAGTTGGAACAAAGAGACCCAGTACTTC; CDR3: CASSTDSWNKETQYF
size: once; J: TRBJ2-1; V: TRBV5-4; D: TRBD2; length: 15; DNA: TGTGCCAGCAGCTTGAATAGCGGGGGTGACAATGAGCAGTTCTTC; CDR3: CASSLNSGGDNEQFF
size: -; J: TRBJ1-1; V: TRBV15; D: -; length: 13; DNA: TGTGCCACCACCGGTCCGTCCGACACTGAAGCTTTCTTT; CDR3: CATTGPSDTEAFF
size: -; J: TRBJ1-2; V: TRBV19; D: -; length: 13; DNA: TGTGCCAGTAAGGACAGAGCTAACTATGGCTACACCTTC; CDR3: CASKDRANYGYTF
size: -; J: TRBJ1-2; V: TRBV7-9; D: -; length: 15; DNA: TGTGCCAGCAGTCTCATAACCGGACTAAACTATGGCTACACCTTC; CDR3: CASSLITGLNYGYTF
size: -; J: TRBJ2-1; V: TRBV13; D: TRBD1; length: 15; DNA: TGTGCCAGCACCACGGGACAGGGAGGTAGCAATGAGCAGTTCTTC; CDR3: CASTTGQGGSNEQFF
size: -; J: TRBJ1-3; V: TRBV9; D: -; length: 17; DNA: TGTGCCAGCAGCGTAACCCCTCGTGGAGGGTCTGGAAACACCATATATTTT; CDR3: CASSVTPRGGSGNTIYF
size: -; J: TRBJ2-5; V: TRBV7-9; D: TRBD2; length: 16; DNA: TGTGCCAGCAGCCGGATAGCGGGAGGTTTCGGAGAGACCCAGTACTTC; CDR3: CASSRIAGGFGETQYF
size: -; J: TRBJ1-5; V: TRBV27; D: -; length: 19; DNA: TGTGCCAGCAGTCCACTAATGTTCCGAGGGAGTGCGAGCAATCAGCCCCAGCATTTT; CDR3: CASSPLMFRGSASNQPQHF
size: -; J: TRBJ2-5; V: TRBV7-3; D: TRBD2; length: 16; DNA: TGTGCCAGCAGCCCCGGGATAGCGGGAGGGCAAGAGACCCAGTACTTC; CDR3: CASSPGIAGGQETQYF
size: -; J: TRBJ1-5; V: TRBV28; D: -; length: 12; DNA: TGTGCCAGCAGTGCTTCGAGACAGCCCCAGCATTTT; CDR3: CASSASRQPQHF
size: -; J: TRBJ2-2; V: TRBV7-2; D: -; length: 14; DNA: TGTGCCAGCAGCTTAGCGCAGGCTTCAGGGGAGCTGTTTTTT; CDR3: CASSLAQASGELFF
size: -; J: TRBJ2-2; V: TRBV7-7; D: -; length: 14; DNA: TGTGCTAGCAGCCCGGACAGGAACACCGGGGAGCTGTTTTTT; CDR3: CASSPDRNTGELFF
size: -; J: TRBJ1-2; V: TRBV27; D: TRBD1; length: 13; DNA: TGTGCCAGCAGTTCTGAGACAGGGAGTGGCTACACCTTC; CDR3: CASSSETGSGYTF
size: -; J: TRBJ2-3; V: TRBV20-1; D: -; length: 11; DNA: TGCAGTGCCCCCCGAGCAGATACGCAGTATTTT; CDR3: CSAPRADTQYF
size: -; J: TRBJ1-1; V: TRBV5-1; D: -; length: 15; DNA: TGCGCCAGCAGCTTGTCTGAGGGAGTGAACACTGAAGCTTTCTTT; CDR3: CASSLSEGVNTEAFF
size: -; J: TRBJ2-6; V: TRBV4-2; D: -; length: 15; DNA: TGTGCCAGCAGCCCCCCGCGGTCCGGGGCCAACGTCCTGACTTTC; CDR3: CASSPPRSGANVLTF
size: -; J: TRBJ1-2; V: TRBV5-4; D: TRBD1; length: 14; DNA: TGTGCCAGCAGCTTGACGACAGGGGACTATGGCTACACCTTC; CDR3: CASSLTTGDYGYTF
size: -; J: TRBJ1-2; V: TRBV19; D: -; length: 13; DNA: TGTGCCAGTAGTGCGCTCCTCGGGGATGGCTACACCTTC; CDR3: CASSALLGDGYTF
size: -; J: TRBJ2-2; V: TRBV19; D: TRBD1; length: 14; DNA: TGTGCCACTCGGACAGGGTGGGGCACCGGGGAGCTGTTTTTT; CDR3: CATRTGWGTGELFF
size: once; J: TRBJ2-3; V: TRBV18; D: TRBD1; length: 20; DNA: TGTGCCAGCTCACCCGAGGACAGGCCCGACTTAAGTTGGGGTACAGATACGCAGTATTTT; CDR3: CASSPEDRPDLSWGTDTQYF
size: -; J: TRBJ2-7; V: TRBV19; D: TRBD2; length: 16; DNA: TGTGCCAGTAGTAATCTCCCGAGCGGGAGCTCCTACGAGCAGTACTTC; CDR3: CASSNLPSGSSYEQYF
size: -; J: TRBJ1-5; V: TRBV11-2; D: -; length: 17; DNA: TGTGCCAGCAGCTTAGAGGCCCAGGGCTTAGGAAATCAGCCCCAGCATTTT; CDR3: CASSLEAQGLGNQPQHF
size: -; J: TRBJ2-7; V: TRBV9; D: -; length: 15; DNA: TGTGCCAGCAGCGTAGGGATACAGCTCACCTACGAGCAGTACTTC; CDR3: CASSVGIQLTYEQYF
size: -; J: TRBJ2-1; V: TRBV5-6; D: TRBD2; length: 15; DNA: TGTGCCAGCAGCCTCCAGGTAGCGGGAGACAATGAGCAGTTCTTC; CDR3: CASSLQVAGDNEQFF